Below, one TCR beta chain is given with its context. The antigen is unknown. CDR3 size: 14 residues. Deletions cut 3 bases from V and 6 bases from J, with 11 bases between. Germline-derived CDR1 and CDR2 are MDHEN and SYDVKM. The data were taken from a study of cytomegalovirus exposure and HLA in healthy donors. The PCR had 60 Vbeta and 13 Jbeta primers. Assay used: immunoSEQ multiplex PCR; TCRdb lists only in-frame clones, some missing. The profile shows more than 80,000 clones, about nine tenths of them singletons. Findings and caveats of the study: One variant, a missense change in DCLRE1C, was linked in a later analysis to TCR beta V- and J-gene trimming.

The specimen sequenced was PBMCs. The clonotype originates from a man aged 25 to 40 in good health and CMV-seropositive. The chain has TRBV28 and TRBJ1-4; D remains unclear. Here the CDR3 DNA reads TGTGCCAGCAGTTTCATGTCACGGGATGAAAAACTGTTTTTT. It encodes CASSFMSRDEKLFF.